This is a list of T cell receptor beta chains from one sample in a study of blood T cell repertoires in COVID-19. Produced via immunoSEQ multiplex PCR; TCRdb's table is partial and in-frame only. The data contain about 170,000 clones, 80% to 95% of them singletons. Sequencing used peripheral blood. The origin of the receptors is a woman in her forties or fifties with acute or convalescent COVID-19. CDR3s include the opening cysteine and the closing phenylalanine or tryptophan. The listing skips clone size in some rows; elsewhere it reads once, few, many or a size class.

abundance: -
j_gene: TRBJ2-1
len: 15
v_gene: TRBV6-5
CDR3aa: CASFGLAASYNEQFF

abundance: -
j_gene: TRBJ2-1
len: 15
v_gene: TRBV18
CDR3aa: CASSPFGQGGNEQFF

abundance: few
j_gene: TRBJ1-2
len: 14
v_gene: TRBV18
CDR3aa: CASSLGRDYYGYTF

abundance: -
j_gene: TRBJ1-4
len: 17
v_gene: TRBV5-8
CDR3aa: CASSWTAFGTTNEKLFF

abundance: once
j_gene: TRBJ1-1
len: 16
v_gene: TRBV21-1
CDR3aa: CASSRGTVGSNTEAFF

abundance: -
j_gene: TRBJ2-7
len: 18
v_gene: TRBV21-1
CDR3aa: CASSKVRTSGRAIREQYF

abundance: -
j_gene: TRBJ1-1
len: 13
v_gene: TRBV2
CDR3aa: CASTGEQNTEAFF

abundance: -
j_gene: TRBJ1-6
len: 15
v_gene: TRBV5-1
CDR3aa: CASSRTTGSNSPLHF

abundance: -
j_gene: TRBJ2-3
len: 12
v_gene: TRBV7-3
CDR3aa: CASSHPGGPQYF

abundance: -
j_gene: TRBJ1-2
len: 14
v_gene: TRBV28
CDR3aa: CASSFPDLLYGYTF

abundance: -
j_gene: TRBJ2-4
len: 13
v_gene: TRBV29-1
CDR3aa: CSVTGGAKNIQYF

abundance: -
j_gene: TRBJ1-6
len: 16
v_gene: TRBV3-1/TRBV3-2
CDR3aa: CASSQRESLRGSPLHF

abundance: -
j_gene: TRBJ1-1
len: 14
v_gene: TRBV6-1
CDR3aa: CASSSTDWDTEAFF

abundance: -
j_gene: TRBJ2-7
len: 16
v_gene: TRBV11-2
CDR3aa: CASSLGPGEFSYEQYF

abundance: once
j_gene: TRBJ1-6
len: 14
v_gene: TRBV5-1
CDR3aa: CASTRGQGDSPLHF

abundance: -
j_gene: TRBJ1-5
len: 13
v_gene: TRBV6-5
CDR3aa: CASSSGTHQPQHF

abundance: once
j_gene: TRBJ1-2
len: 13
v_gene: TRBV7-3
CDR3aa: CASGGPQGDGYTF

abundance: -
j_gene: TRBJ1-2
len: 17
v_gene: TRBV5-1
CDR3aa: CASSLDRGFIPNYGYTF

abundance: -
j_gene: TRBJ2-3
len: 16
v_gene: TRBV24-1
CDR3aa: CATSSDRGGLTDTQYF

abundance: -
j_gene: TRBJ1-1
len: 10
v_gene: TRBV18
CDR3aa: CPTGGTEAFF

abundance: -
j_gene: TRBJ1-2
len: 14
v_gene: TRBV5-6
CDR3aa: CASSGQLSSYGYTF

abundance: -
j_gene: TRBJ1-5
len: 14
v_gene: TRBV19
CDR3aa: CASSPGSLGQPQHF

abundance: -
j_gene: TRBJ2-6
len: 14
v_gene: TRBV28
CDR3aa: CAIRDSSGANVLTF

abundance: -
j_gene: TRBJ2-5
len: 15
v_gene: TRBV15
CDR3aa: CATSRVWSSAETQYF

abundance: -
j_gene: TRBJ1-1
len: 13
v_gene: TRBV28
CDR3aa: CASSSHGTVKAFF

abundance: once
j_gene: TRBJ2-1
len: 17
v_gene: TRBV24-1
CDR3aa: CATSARVGQGDRIEQFF

abundance: -
j_gene: TRBJ2-3
len: 16
v_gene: TRBV7-9
CDR3aa: CASSLGKAVGTDTQYF

abundance: once
j_gene: TRBJ2-2
len: 13
v_gene: TRBV27
CDR3aa: CASSFSGIGELFF

abundance: -
j_gene: TRBJ2-3
len: 13
v_gene: TRBV10-1
CDR3aa: CASSESRSDTQYF

abundance: -
j_gene: TRBJ1-1
len: 11
v_gene: TRBV12-3/TRBV12-4
CDR3aa: CASRGGFEAFF

abundance: -
j_gene: TRBJ2-2
len: 16
v_gene: TRBV18
CDR3aa: CASSPSERGWTGELFF

abundance: -
j_gene: TRBJ1-6
len: 14
v_gene: TRBV3-1/TRBV3-2
CDR3aa: CATGSGFKNSPLHF

abundance: once
j_gene: TRBJ1-2
len: 13
v_gene: TRBV30
CDR3aa: CAWDETGDYGYTF

abundance: -
j_gene: TRBJ2-2
len: 12
v_gene: TRBV13
CDR3aa: CASSQGTGELFF

abundance: -
j_gene: TRBJ1-5
len: 15
v_gene: TRBV6-9
CDR3aa: CASSYLTGGDQPQHF

abundance: -
j_gene: TRBJ1-2
len: 15
v_gene: TRBV9
CDR3aa: CASSPRQGIGYGYTF

abundance: -
j_gene: TRBJ2-3
len: 16
v_gene: TRBV28
CDR3aa: CASSQRRGVLSDTQYF

abundance: -
j_gene: TRBJ1-1
len: 13
v_gene: TRBV7-2
CDR3aa: CASSLVQGTEAFF

abundance: -
j_gene: TRBJ1-2
len: 15
v_gene: TRBV28
CDR3aa: CASSPTSTGEYGYTF

abundance: -
j_gene: TRBJ1-3
len: 16
v_gene: TRBV4-3
CDR3aa: CASSMGGKASGNTIYF

abundance: -
j_gene: TRBJ1-6
len: 15
v_gene: TRBV5-1
CDR3aa: CASSPVGTGNSPLHF

abundance: -
j_gene: TRBJ1-2
len: 11
v_gene: TRBV21-1
CDR3aa: CASSNGGGYTF